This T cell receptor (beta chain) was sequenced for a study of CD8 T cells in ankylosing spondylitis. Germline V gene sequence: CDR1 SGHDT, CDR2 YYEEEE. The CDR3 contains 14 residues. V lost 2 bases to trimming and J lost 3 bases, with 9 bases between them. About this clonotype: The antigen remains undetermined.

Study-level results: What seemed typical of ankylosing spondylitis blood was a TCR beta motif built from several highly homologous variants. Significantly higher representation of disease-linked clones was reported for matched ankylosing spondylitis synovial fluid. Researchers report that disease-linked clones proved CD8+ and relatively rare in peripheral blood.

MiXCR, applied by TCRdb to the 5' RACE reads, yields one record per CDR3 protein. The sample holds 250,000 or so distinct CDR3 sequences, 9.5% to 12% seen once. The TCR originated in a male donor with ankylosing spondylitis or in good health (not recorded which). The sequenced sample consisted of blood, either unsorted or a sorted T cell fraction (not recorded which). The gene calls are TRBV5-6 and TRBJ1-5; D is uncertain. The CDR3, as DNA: TGTGCCAGCAGCTTTAGACACCTCAATCAGCCCCAGCATTTT. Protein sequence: CASSFRHLNQPQHF.